The rows below give T cell receptor beta chains drawn from one sample of a study of blood T cell repertoires in COVID-19. Method: immunoSEQ multiplex PCR; TCRdb's copy keeps in-frame clones and lacks some. This table holds 250,000 to 300,000 clones, approximately 90% found once. The material sequenced was PBMCs or T cells enriched from blood (not recorded which). The source is a woman between 40 and 50 years old with acute COVID-19. CDR3s include the opening cysteine and the closing phenylalanine or tryptophan. The order of the fields is CDR3 DNA, CDR3 protein, clone size, V gene, D gene, J gene. The D gene is left open where the match is weak. Part of the rows lack a size; the others show once, few, many or a class for expanded clones.

TGCGCCAGCAGCTTGAATCTTCGTGACAGGCCGTACAATGAGCAGTTCTTC CASSLNLRDRPYNEQFF . TRBV5-1 . TRBJ2-1
TGTGCCAGCAGCCCGGCGGGGGGCTCCTACAATGAGCAGTTCTTC CASSPAGGSYNEQFF . TRBV11-2 TRBD2 TRBJ2-1
TGCGCCACGGGATCCGGGACAGGGAAAGAGACCCAGTACTTC CATGSGTGKETQYF few TRBV5-1 TRBD1 TRBJ2-5
TGTGCCAGCAGCTTGCAGGGGACTGAGCAGTTCTTC CASSLQGTEQFF . TRBV7-9 . TRBJ2-1
TGTGCCAGCAGAGAGGGACAGACAAATAATGAAAAACTGTTTTTT CASREGQTNNEKLFF . TRBV28 TRBD1 TRBJ1-4
TGTGCCGTAGCGGGGGCCACCTCCTACAATGAGCAGTTCTTC CAVAGATSYNEQFF once TRBV19 TRBD2 TRBJ2-1
TGTGCCAGTGTCCGGGACAACTATAATTCACCCCTCCACTTT CASVRDNYNSPLHF . TRBV28 . TRBJ1-6
TGTGCCTGGACTGAGGGAAGGGCCACTGAAGCTTTCTTT CAWTEGRATEAFF . TRBV30 . TRBJ1-1
TGTGCCAGCAGCCAAGATTTAGACAGTCTCAATGAGCAGTTCTTC CASSQDLDSLNEQFF . TRBV3-1/TRBV3-2 . TRBJ2-1
TGTGCCAGCACCGACAGGGACTCTGGAAACACCATATATTTT CASTDRDSGNTIYF . TRBV2 TRBD1 TRBJ1-3
TGTGCCAGCAGCTTACAGAGCGGGTCAGATACGCAGTATTTT CASSLQSGSDTQYF once TRBV7-2 . TRBJ2-3
TGTGCCAGCAGCCGGGGGGGTAGCACAGATACGCAGTATTTT CASSRGGSTDTQYF . TRBV7-9 TRBD2 TRBJ2-3
TGTGCCAGCAGGGTAATCAGCTCCTATAATTCACCCCTCCACTTT CASRVISSYNSPLHF . TRBV6-4 . TRBJ1-6
TGTGCCAGCAGTTACGGCAGGGCCGTCGGAAACACCATATATTTT CASSYGRAVGNTIYF . TRBV6-5 . TRBJ1-3
TGTGCCACCAACAGGGACCGAGGGACCGGGGAGCTGTTTTTT CATNRDRGTGELFF once TRBV6-5 . TRBJ2-2
TGTGCCAGCAGCTCAAAAAGAGCTAGCCCGACCTACGAGCAGTACTTC CASSSKRASPTYEQYF . TRBV27 . TRBJ2-7
TGTGCCAGCTCAGCACTCCAGGTCCTCTCTGGAAACACCATATATTTT CASSALQVLSGNTIYF . TRBV18 . TRBJ1-3
TGTGCCTGGAGTGTGGGCGGGGGGGGAGAGACCCAGTACTTC CAWSVGGGGETQYF . TRBV30 TRBD2 TRBJ2-5
TGCGCCAGCAGCCAAGTTACTAGCTTCTACGAGCAGTACTTC CASSQVTSFYEQYF few TRBV4-1 . TRBJ2-7
TGTGCCACCAGTGAGGACTCTAGCGGGAGACACAATGAGCAGTTCTTC CATSEDSSGRHNEQFF . TRBV24-1 TRBD2 TRBJ2-1
TGTGCCAGTGGAACAGGGCCCTCTGGGGCCAACGTCCTGACTTTC CASGTGPSGANVLTF . TRBV19 . TRBJ2-6
TGTGCCAGCAGCTACCCGGACAGGGGGCGATCGGATACGCAGTATTTT CASSYPDRGRSDTQYF once TRBV5-4 TRBD1 TRBJ2-3
TGTGCCAGCAGTTACTCGGAGCGATACTCCTACGAGCAGTACTTC CASSYSERYSYEQYF . TRBV6-5 . TRBJ2-7
TGTGCCAGCAGTTATATATCTAAAGAGACCCAGTACTTC CASSYISKETQYF . TRBV6-6 . TRBJ2-5
TGTGCCAGCAGCTTAAATATGGCGGGAGGTGGAGATACGCAGTATTTT CASSLNMAGGGDTQYF once TRBV7-2 TRBD2 TRBJ2-3
TGTGCCAGTAGCTCTCGGGACAGGGTTTACGAGCAGTACTTC CASSSRDRVYEQYF once TRBV19 TRBD1 TRBJ2-7
TGTGCCAGCAGCCATGGGGCGGGGAGCAATCAGCCCCAGCATTTT CASSHGAGSNQPQHF . TRBV7-9 . TRBJ1-5
TGTGCCAGCACCCAAACAGGGGTTCGGTACAATGAGCAGTTCTTC CASTQTGVRYNEQFF . TRBV5-4 TRBD1 TRBJ2-1
TGTGCCAGCAGTTCTCAGGCCCGGGGCACTGAAGCTTTCTTT CASSSQARGTEAFF . TRBV6-2/TRBV6-3 . TRBJ1-1
TGTGCCAGCAGCCACAGACTAGCGGATACCTACAATGAGCAGTTCTTC CASSHRLADTYNEQFF . TRBV3-1/TRBV3-2 TRBD2 TRBJ2-1
TGTGCCAGCAGTGAAGCCCCACCACCACCACAGAACACTGAAGCTTTCTTT CASSEAPPPPQNTEAFF once TRBV2 . TRBJ1-1
TGTGCCAGCAGCGGCGGGACCGTTAGTGCCCATGAGCAGTTCTTC CASSGGTVSAHEQFF . TRBV5-4 . TRBJ2-1
TGTGCCAGCAGCGTATTCGAGGAGGGACGGACCAATCAGCCCCAGCATTTT CASSVFEEGRTNQPQHF . TRBV9 . TRBJ1-5
TGTGCCAGCAGTTACAGGGAAAAGGGCGAGCAGTACTTC CASSYREKGEQYF . TRBV12-3/TRBV12-4 . TRBJ2-7
TGTGCCAGCAGTCAACTAACAGGGGGCCGGGGTGAGCAGTTCTTC CASSQLTGGRGEQFF . TRBV6-5 TRBD1 TRBJ2-1
TGTGCCAGCAGACGAGGGACTAGCGGGGGGGAAGCCCTAACCGGGGAGCTGTTTTTT CASRRGTSGGEALTGELFF . TRBV21-1 . TRBJ2-2
TGCAGCGTTGATTTACAGGGCAGGACCCAGTACTTC CSVDLQGRTQYF . TRBV29-1 . TRBJ2-5
TGTGCCAGCAGCGTAGGACTAGCGGTAATACAAGAGACCCAGTACTTC CASSVGLAVIQETQYF . TRBV9 TRBD2 TRBJ2-5
TGTGCCAGCCGCGGGGGGCTATACAATGAGCAGTTCTTC CASRGGLYNEQFF . TRBV2 TRBD2 TRBJ2-1
TGCGCCAGCAGCTTGGTGGCTAGCGGTAACCCCGGGGAGCTGTTTTTT CASSLVASGNPGELFF . TRBV5-1 TRBD2 TRBJ2-2
TGTGCTAGTGGTTTGTCACTTAAACTTTTT CASGLSLKLF few TRBV12-5 . TRBJ1-4
TGCGCCAGCAGCTTGGGTCAGGGGGCGCGATATACTGAAGCTTTCTTT CASSLGQGARYTEAFF . TRBV5-1 TRBD1 TRBJ1-1
TGTGCCAGCAGTTACGGGCAGAGGACTATCTACGAGCAGTACTTC CASSYGQRTIYEQYF . TRBV6-2/TRBV6-3 . TRBJ2-7
TGTGCCAGCAGCTTTCGACAGAATTCTAACTATGGCTACACCTTC CASSFRQNSNYGYTF . TRBV9 . TRBJ1-2
TGTGCCAGCAGCCAAGGGCGCGGGAGTTTTACGCAGTATTTT CASSQGRGSFTQYF once TRBV4-2 TRBD2 TRBJ2-3
TGTGCCACCAGTGTCTGGGGAGAAGGCACAGATACGCAGTATTTT CATSVWGEGTDTQYF once TRBV24-1 . TRBJ2-3
TGCGCCAGCAGCTCCGGGACAGGGGCTGGTCATGAGCAGTTCTTC CASSSGTGAGHEQFF . TRBV5-1 TRBD1 TRBJ2-1
TGTGCCAGCAGCAAACCCACCCGGTCGACAGGATATTATGGCTACACCTTC CASSKPTRSTGYYGYTF . TRBV21-1 . TRBJ1-2
TGTGCCAGCTCACCCGCAGGGGACGATTCTGGAAACACCATATATTTT CASSPAGDDSGNTIYF . TRBV18 . TRBJ1-3
TGTGCCAGCAGCCAGACAGGGCGGGGTGCTTTCTTT CASSQTGRGAFF . TRBV5-4 TRBD1 TRBJ1-1
TGCGCCAGCAGCGAGGGACTATGGGCCCTCGAGCAGTACTTC CASSEGLWALEQYF few TRBV5-1 TRBD2 TRBJ2-7
TGCGCCAGCAGCTTGGGACAGGGAACTAATGAAAAACTGTTTTTT CASSLGQGTNEKLFF . TRBV5-1 TRBD1 TRBJ1-4
TGTGCCAGCAGTCCTAACCGCCCATACAATGAGCAGTTCTTC CASSPNRPYNEQFF once TRBV7-9 . TRBJ2-1
TGTGCCAGTAACGCCGGGACAGGTCTTACTGAAGCTTTCTTT CASNAGTGLTEAFF once TRBV19 TRBD1 TRBJ1-1
TGTGCCAGCACGAGCCCCGAAACCTACGAGCAGTACTTC CASTSPETYEQYF . TRBV28 . TRBJ2-7
TGCGCCAGCAGCCCGACTAGCGGAACAAGCACAGATACGCAGTATTTT CASSPTSGTSTDTQYF . TRBV5-1 TRBD2 TRBJ2-3
TGTGCCAGCAGCTTAGCCGGGACAGGGAATTCACCCCTCCACTTT CASSLAGTGNSPLHF . TRBV7-9 TRBD1 TRBJ1-6
TGTGCCAGCAGTGAAGAAGGGACAGGTAGCACTGAAGCTTTCTTT CASSEEGTGSTEAFF . TRBV6-1 TRBD1 TRBJ1-1